The clone carrying this T cell receptor beta chain has only a few counts. The antigen remains undetermined. This specimen includes other DNA sequences encoding the same CDR3. Assay used: immunoSEQ multiplex PCR; TCRdb lists only in-frame clones, some missing. The sample comprises around 90,000 clones, over 80% of which are singletons, and around 7% rests with the top ten. The V segment lost 4 bases and the J segment 1 base; nucleotides outside the gene matches: 7. Germline lookup yields CDR1 SGDLS and CDR2 YYNGEE. The CDR3 is 15 amino acids. The sample comes from a study of OX40 agonist ivuxolimab in advanced cancers. Overall study context: Patients' therapy was ivuxolimab, an antibody that acts as an agonist of OX40 (CD134). The group had a mean age of 60 years, ranged from roughly 20 to 80, and was 82.7% male.

Notes on the study in general: Expanded clones belonging to CD8+ T cells outnumbered, on average, those of CD4+. At 0.1 to 3.0 mg/kg and by week 6, CD4+ and CD8+ T cells in the blood had expanded clonally.

This sequence was found in an adult with an advanced solid tumor such as melanoma, head and neck, liver or kidney cancer. The rearrangement joins TRBV9 to TRBJ2-5, with 7 bases aligning to TRBD1. This sample comprised CD4+ or CD8+ T cells sorted from blood, obtained in a trial of the OX40 agonist ivuxolimab. CDR3 protein: CASSPGTASQETQYF. The CDR3 coding sequence is TGTGCCAGCAGCCCCGGGACAGCCTCCCAAGAGACCCAGTACTTC.